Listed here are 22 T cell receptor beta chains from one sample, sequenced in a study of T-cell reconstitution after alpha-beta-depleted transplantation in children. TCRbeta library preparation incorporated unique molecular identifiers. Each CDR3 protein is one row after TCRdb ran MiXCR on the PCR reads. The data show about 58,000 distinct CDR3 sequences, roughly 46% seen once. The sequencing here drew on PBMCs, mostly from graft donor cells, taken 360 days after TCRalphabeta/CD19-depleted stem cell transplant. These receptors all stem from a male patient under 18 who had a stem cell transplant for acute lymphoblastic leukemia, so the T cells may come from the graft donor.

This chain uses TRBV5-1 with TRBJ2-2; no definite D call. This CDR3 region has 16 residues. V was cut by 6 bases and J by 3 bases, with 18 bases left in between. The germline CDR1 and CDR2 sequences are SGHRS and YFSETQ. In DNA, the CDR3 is TGCGCCAGCACCATAGGCCCGGTTGGGGACACCGGGGAGCTGTTTTTT. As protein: CASTIGPVGDTGELFF.

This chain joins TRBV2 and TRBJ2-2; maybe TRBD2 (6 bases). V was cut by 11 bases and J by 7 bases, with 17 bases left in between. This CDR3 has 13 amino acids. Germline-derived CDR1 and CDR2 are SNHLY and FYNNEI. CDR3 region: CAGEDQEGGELFF. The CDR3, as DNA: TGTGCCGGGGAGGACCAGGAGGGCGGGGAGCTGTTTTTT.

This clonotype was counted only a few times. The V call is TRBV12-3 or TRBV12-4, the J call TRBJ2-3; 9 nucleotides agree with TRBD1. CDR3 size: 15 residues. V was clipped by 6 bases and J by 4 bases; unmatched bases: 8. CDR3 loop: CASSFAGTGSDTQYF. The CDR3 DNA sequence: TGTGCCAGCAGCTTCGCCGGGACAGGGTCAGATACGCAGTATTTT.

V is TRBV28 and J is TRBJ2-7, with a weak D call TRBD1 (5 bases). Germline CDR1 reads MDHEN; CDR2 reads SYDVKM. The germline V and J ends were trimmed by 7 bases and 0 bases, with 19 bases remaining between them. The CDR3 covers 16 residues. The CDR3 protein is CASTEKPGFLSYEQYF. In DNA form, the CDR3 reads TGTGCCAGCACCGAAAAGCCAGGGTTCCTCTCCTACGAGCAGTACTTC.

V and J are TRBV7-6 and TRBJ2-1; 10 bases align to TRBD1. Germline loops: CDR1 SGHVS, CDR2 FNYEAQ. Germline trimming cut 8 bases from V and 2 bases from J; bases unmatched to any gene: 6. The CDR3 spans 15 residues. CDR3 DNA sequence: TGTGCCAGCGCCCTTGGACAGGGGGCCTACAATGAGCAGTTCTTC. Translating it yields CASALGQGAYNEQFF. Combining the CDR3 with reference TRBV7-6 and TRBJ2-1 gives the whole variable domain GAGVSQSPRYKVTKRGQDVALRCDPISGHVSLYWYRQALGQGPEFLTYFNYEAQQDKSGLPNDRFSAERPEGSISTLTIQRTEQRDSAMYRCASALGQGAYNEQFFGPGTRLTVL.

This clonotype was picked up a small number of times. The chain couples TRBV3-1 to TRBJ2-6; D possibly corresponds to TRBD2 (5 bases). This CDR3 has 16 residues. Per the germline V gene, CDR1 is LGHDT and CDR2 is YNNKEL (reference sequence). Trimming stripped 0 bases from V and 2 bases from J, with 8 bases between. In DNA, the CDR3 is TGTGCCAGCAGCCAAGATCCCGGGGCTGGGGCCAACGTCCTGACTTTC. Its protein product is CASSQDPGAGANVLTF.

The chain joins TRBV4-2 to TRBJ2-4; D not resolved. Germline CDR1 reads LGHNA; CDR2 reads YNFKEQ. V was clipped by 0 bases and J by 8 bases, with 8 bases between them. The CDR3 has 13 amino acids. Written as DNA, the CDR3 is TGTGCCAGCAGCCAAGAAGATTTGGACATTCAGTACTTC. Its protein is CASSQEDLDIQYF.

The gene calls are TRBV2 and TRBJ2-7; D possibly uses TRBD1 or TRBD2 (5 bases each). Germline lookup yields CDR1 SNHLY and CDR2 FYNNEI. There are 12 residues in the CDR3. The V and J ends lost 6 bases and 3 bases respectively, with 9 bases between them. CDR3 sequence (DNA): TGTGCCAGCAGGGGACCCCGCTACGAGCAGTACTTC. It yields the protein CASRGPRYEQYF.

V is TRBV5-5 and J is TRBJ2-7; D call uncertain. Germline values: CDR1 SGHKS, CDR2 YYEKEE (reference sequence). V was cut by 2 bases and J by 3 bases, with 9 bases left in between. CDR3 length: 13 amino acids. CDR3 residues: CASSFSAVYEQYF. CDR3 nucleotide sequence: TGTGCCAGCAGCTTTTCGGCAGTCTACGAGCAGTACTTC.

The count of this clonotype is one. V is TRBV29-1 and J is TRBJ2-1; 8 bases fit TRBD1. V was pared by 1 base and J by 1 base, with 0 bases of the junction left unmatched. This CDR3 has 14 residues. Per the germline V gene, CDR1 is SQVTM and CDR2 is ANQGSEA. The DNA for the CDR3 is TGCAGCGTTGAAGGACAGGGGTCCTACAATGAGCAGTTCTTC. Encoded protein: CSVEGQGSYNEQFF.

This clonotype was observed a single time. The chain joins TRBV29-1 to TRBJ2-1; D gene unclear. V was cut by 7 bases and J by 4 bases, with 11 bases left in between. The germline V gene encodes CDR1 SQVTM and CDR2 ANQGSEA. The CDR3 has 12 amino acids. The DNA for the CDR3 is TGCAGCGCCATCGGCCGTTACAATGAGCAGTTCTTC. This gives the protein CSAIGRYNEQFF.

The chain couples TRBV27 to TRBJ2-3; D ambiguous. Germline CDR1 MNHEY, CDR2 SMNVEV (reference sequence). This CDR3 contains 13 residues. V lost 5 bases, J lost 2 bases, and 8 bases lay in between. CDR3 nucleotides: TGTGCCAGCAGTCCCTCTGACACAGATACGCAGTATTTT. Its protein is CASSPSDTDTQYF.

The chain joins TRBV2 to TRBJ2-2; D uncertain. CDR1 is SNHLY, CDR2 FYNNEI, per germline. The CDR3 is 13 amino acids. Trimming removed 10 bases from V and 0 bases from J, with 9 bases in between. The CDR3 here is CANGPANTGELFF. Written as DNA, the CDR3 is TGTGCCAACGGGCCTGCGAACACCGGGGAGCTGTTTTTT.

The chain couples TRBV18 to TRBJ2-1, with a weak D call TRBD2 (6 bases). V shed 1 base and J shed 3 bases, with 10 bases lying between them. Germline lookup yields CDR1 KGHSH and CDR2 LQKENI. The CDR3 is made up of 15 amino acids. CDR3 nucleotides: TGTGCCAGCTCACCACGGGGGGTCGTCTACAATGAGCAGTTCTTC. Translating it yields CASSPRGVVYNEQFF.

CDR3 DNA: TGTGCCAGCAGTTTCGGGACAGGGAGAGAGACCCAGTACTTC. Translation: CASSFGTGRETQYF. The chain links TRBV12-3 or TRBV12-4 to TRBJ2-5, with 9 nucleotides matching TRBD1. This CDR3 region has 14 residues. Unmatched junction bases numbered 3, after V lost 3 bases and J lost 4 bases.

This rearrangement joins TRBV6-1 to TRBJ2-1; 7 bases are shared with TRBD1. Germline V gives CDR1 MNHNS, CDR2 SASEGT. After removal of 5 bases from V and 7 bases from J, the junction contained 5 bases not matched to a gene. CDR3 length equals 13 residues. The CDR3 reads CASSPDRANEQFF. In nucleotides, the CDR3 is TGTGCCAGCAGTCCCGACAGGGCGAATGAGCAGTTCTTC.

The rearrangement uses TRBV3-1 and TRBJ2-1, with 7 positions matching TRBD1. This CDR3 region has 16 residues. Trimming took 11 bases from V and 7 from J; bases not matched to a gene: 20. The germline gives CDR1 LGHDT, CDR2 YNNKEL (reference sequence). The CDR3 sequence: CASSKHLPTGWNEQFF. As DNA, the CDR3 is TGTGCCTCCAGCAAACACCTACCGACAGGGTGGAATGAGCAGTTCTTC.

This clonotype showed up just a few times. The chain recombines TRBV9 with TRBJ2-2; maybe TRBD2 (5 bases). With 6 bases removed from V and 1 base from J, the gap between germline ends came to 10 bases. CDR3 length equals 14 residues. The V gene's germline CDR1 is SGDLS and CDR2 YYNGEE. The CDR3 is CASKERLNTGELFF. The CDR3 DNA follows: TGTGCCAGCAAGGAGCGGTTGAACACCGGGGAGCTGTTTTTT.

The chain's CDR3 is CASSLGTGAHTGELFF. The CDR3 DNA reads TGTGCCAGCAGTTTAGGGACAGGGGCTCACACCGGGGAGCTGTTTTTT. The V and J genes are TRBV12-3 or TRBV12-4 and TRBJ2-2; 9 bases map to TRBD1. J was trimmed by 3 bases and V by 1 base; bases with no gene match: 3. This CDR3 is 16 amino acids long.

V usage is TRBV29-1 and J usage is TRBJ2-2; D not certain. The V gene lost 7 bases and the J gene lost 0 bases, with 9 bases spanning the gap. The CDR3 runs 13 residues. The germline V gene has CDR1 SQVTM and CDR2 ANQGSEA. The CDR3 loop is CSADSANTGELFF. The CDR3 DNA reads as TGCAGCGCTGACTCCGCGAACACCGGGGAGCTGTTTTTT.

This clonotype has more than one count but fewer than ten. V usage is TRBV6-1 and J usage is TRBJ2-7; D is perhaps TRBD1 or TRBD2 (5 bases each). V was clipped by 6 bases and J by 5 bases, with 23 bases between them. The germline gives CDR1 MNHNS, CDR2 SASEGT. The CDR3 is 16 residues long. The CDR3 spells CASRNPSRDVLNEQYF. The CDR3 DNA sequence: TGTGCCAGCAGAAACCCAAGCCGGGACGTGTTGAACGAGCAGTACTTC.

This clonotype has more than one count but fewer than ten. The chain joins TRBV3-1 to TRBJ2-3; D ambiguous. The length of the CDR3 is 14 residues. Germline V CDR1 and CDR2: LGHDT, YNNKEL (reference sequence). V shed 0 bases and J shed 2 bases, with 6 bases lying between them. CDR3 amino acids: CASSQDGHTDTQYF. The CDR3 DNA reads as TGTGCCAGCAGCCAAGACGGGCACACAGATACGCAGTATTTT.